This T cell receptor (beta chain) appears in the sequencing data of a study of control samples from healthy donors and cancer patients. The CDR3 is 17 residues long. Germline CDR1 SGHRS, CDR2 YFSETQ. The junction had 8 bases not matched to a gene; V was cut back by 4 bases and J by 3 bases. Assay used: immunoSEQ multiplex PCR; TCRdb lists only in-frame clones, some missing. The sample yields 98,000 or so clones, 75% to 85% seen once. This receptor was taken from a woman aged 25 to 39 in good health. Sequenced: blood. The rearrangement joins TRBV5-1 to TRBJ1-4; 11 bases are a match to TRBD1. CDR3 sequence reads: CASSRGQGAGANEKLFF. DNA for the CDR3: TGCGCCAGCAGCCGAGGACAGGGGGCAGGGGCTAATGAAAAACTGTTTTTT.